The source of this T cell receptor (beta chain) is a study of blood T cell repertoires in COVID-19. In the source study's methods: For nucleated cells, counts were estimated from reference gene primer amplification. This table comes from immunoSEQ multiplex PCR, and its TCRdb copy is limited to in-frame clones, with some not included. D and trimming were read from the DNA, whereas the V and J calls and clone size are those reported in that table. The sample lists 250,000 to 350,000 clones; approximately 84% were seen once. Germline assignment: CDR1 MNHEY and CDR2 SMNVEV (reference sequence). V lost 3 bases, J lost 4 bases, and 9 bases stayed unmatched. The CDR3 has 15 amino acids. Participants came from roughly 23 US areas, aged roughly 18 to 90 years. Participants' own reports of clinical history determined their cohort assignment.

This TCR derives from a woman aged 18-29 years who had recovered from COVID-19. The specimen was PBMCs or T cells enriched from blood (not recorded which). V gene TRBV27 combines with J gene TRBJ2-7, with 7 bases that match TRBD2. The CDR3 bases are TGTGCCAGCAGTTTGATGGCGGGGGTCACTTACGAGCAGTACTTC. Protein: CASSLMAGVTYEQYF.